This T cell receptor beta chain was obtained from a study of CD8 T cells in ankylosing spondylitis. Overall study results and limits: In ankylosing spondylitis patients, matched synovial fluid reportedly showed significant enrichment of disease-linked clones. There was a TCR beta motif, made of several highly homologous variants, that appeared characteristic of ankylosing spondylitis blood.

Germline CDR1 SGHRS, CDR2 YFSETQ. Germline trimming cut 4 bases from V and 2 bases from J; bases unmatched to any gene: 8. The CDR3 runs 16 residues. In making TCR beta libraries, quantitative 5'-RACE with molecular barcodes was used. MiXCR, run by TCRdb on the 5' RACE reads, gives a single entry per CDR3 protein. Here the sample spans fewer than 250,000 distinct CDR3 sequences, around 19% being singletons. This clonotype was picked up many times. Its target is unknown. Source material: blood, either unsorted or a sorted T cell fraction (not recorded which). J is TRBJ2-1 and V is TRBV5-1, with 8 positions matching TRBD2. The TCR originated in a male donor with ankylosing spondylitis. DNA for the CDR3: TGCGCCAGCAGCCCGGATAGCGGGGTTGCCTACAATGAGCAGTTCTTC. This encodes CASSPDSGVAYNEQFF. The full variable domain, with the rest looked up from reference TRBV5-1 and TRBJ2-1, is KAGVTQTPRYLIKTRGQQVTLSCSPISGHRSVSWYQQTPGQGLQFLFEYFSETQRNKGNFPGRFSGRQFSNSRSEMNVSTLELGDSALYLCASSPDSGVAYNEQFFGPGTRLTVL.